The 12 T cell receptor beta chains listed next were all sequenced from one sample in a study of blood T cells in healthy people across ages. Combining a sample-barcoded 5' primer with a J-beta primer mix, a second PCR ran for roughly 6 to 12 cycles. TCRdb reprocessed the 5' RACE reads with MiXCR, giving one entry per CDR3 protein. The sample has more than 900,000 distinct CDR3 sequences; 25% are singletons. The sample was also linked to a second study, of T cells of mothers and their children.

The sample taken for sequencing was blood. These receptors were collected from a girl under 10 years old in good health.

This chain uses TRBV20-1 with TRBJ2-5, with a possible D match to TRBD1 (7 bases). With the DNA end fitting TRBJ2-1 better, the J assignment may be wrong. CDR1 is DFQATT and CDR2 is SNEGSKA in the germline V gene (reference sequence). The CDR3 length is 15 residues. Here the CDR3 reads CSANSEGAIYNEQFF. CDR3 bases: TGCAGTGCTAATTCGGAGGGGGCTATATACAATGAGCAGTTCTTC.

This clonotype was observed a handful of times. This chain uses TRBV11-1 with TRBJ1-1, with D uncertain. The CDR3 has 15 amino acids. V gave up 5 bases and J gave up 0 bases, with 13 bases separating them. Looked up from germline, CDR1 is SGHAT and CDR2 is FQDESV (reference sequence). The CDR3 here is CASSDPYPVNTEAFF. The CDR3 DNA reads as TGTGCCAGCAGCGACCCATACCCGGTGAACACTGAAGCTTTCTTT. The full variable domain, rest sourced from reference TRBV11-1 and TRBJ1-1, is EAEVAQSPRYKITEKSQAVAFWCDPISGHATLYWYRQILGQGPELLVQFQDESVVDDSQLPKDRFSAERLKGVDSTLKIQPAELGDSAMYLCASSDPYPVNTEAFFGQGTRLTVV.

This clonotype has only a few counts. The chain couples TRBV29-1 to TRBJ2-7; no firm D call. CDR3 length equals 13 residues. Trimming took 6 bases from V and 2 from J, leaving 14 bases between them. Germline CDR1 and CDR2: SQVTM and ANQGSEA. The chain's CDR3 is CSVEVIGAYEQYF. CDR3 nucleotide sequence: TGCAGCGTAGAGGTCATAGGAGCCTACGAGCAGTACTTC.

This clonotype was seen more than once but under ten times. J is TRBJ2-7 and V is TRBV3-1; perhaps TRBD2 as D (6 bases). The V gene lost 3 bases and the J gene lost 6 bases, with 9 bases spanning the gap. The germline gives CDR1 LGHDT, CDR2 YNNKEL (reference sequence). The length of the CDR3 is 12 residues. DNA for the CDR3: TGTGCCAGCAGCCACCGGGACTCCGAGCAGTACTTC. Amino acid sequence: CASSHRDSEQYF.

The V and J genes are TRBV24-1 and TRBJ2-5; 8 nucleotides line up with TRBD2. The CDR3 length is 18 residues. CDR1 is KGHDR, CDR2 SFDVKD, per germline. After removal of 3 bases from V and 1 base from J, the junction contained 12 bases not matched to a gene. The CDR3 here is CATSDGPKRTSPQETQYF. The CDR3 region has the DNA TGTGCCACCAGTGATGGTCCCAAAAGGACTAGCCCCCAAGAGACCCAGTACTTC.

This clonotype was found a few times. The chain combines TRBV28 with TRBJ1-3; 7 bases agree with TRBD1. Trimming removed 4 bases from V and 2 bases from J; junction bases left unmatched: 5. In germline, CDR1 is MDHEN, CDR2 SYDVKM. The CDR3 is made up of 15 amino acids. The CDR3 sequence is CASSSRDRPGNTIYF. Here the CDR3 DNA reads TGTGCCAGCAGTTCACGGGACAGACCTGGAAACACCATATATTTT.

The chain uses TRBV9 and TRBJ2-3; D gene ambiguous. V was pared by 1 base and J by 6 bases, with 15 bases between. CDR1 is SGDLS, CDR2 YYNGEE, per germline. The CDR3 consists of 15 residues. CDR3 bases: TGTGCCAGCAGCGTATCAAGAACCAGAAGGGATACGCAGTATTTT. The encoded protein is CASSVSRTRRDTQYF.

About this clonotype itself: A read error may produce the germline difference seen at one junction end. The CDR3 sequence is CASSQPTGVERYF. DNA for the CDR3: TGCGCCAGCAGCCAACCTACAGGGGTCGAGCGGTACTTC. J is TRBJ2-7 and V is TRBV4-1; TRBD1 agrees at 7 bases. The V gene's germline CDR1 is MGHRA and CDR2 YSYEKL. CDR3 length equals 13 residues.

This clonotype appeared a few times. V and J are TRBV12-3 or TRBV12-4 and TRBJ2-4, with TRBD2 as a possible D gene (6 bases). The germline V and J ends were trimmed by 7 bases and 3 bases, with 13 bases remaining between them. The CDR3 is made up of 14 amino acids. CDR3 in amino acids: CASIRLVIKNIQYF. In nucleotides, the CDR3 is TGTGCCAGCATTCGACTAGTGATCAAAAACATTCAGTACTTC.

Comments on this clonotype: Since no conserved phenylalanine or tryptophan closes the CDR3, a read error is the likely cause. The J gene is TRBJ1-2, the V gene TRBV6-5; no reliable D call. The CDR3 consists of 14 residues. The germline gives CDR1 MNHEY, CDR2 SVGAGI. Trimming pared 4 bases from V and 8 bases from J, leaving 17 bases between. This chain's CDR3 is CASSFTRSPPGYTL. The CDR3 DNA sequence: TGTGCCAGCAGTTTTACTAGATCCCCGCCGGGCTACACCCTC.

This clonotype was recorded a few times. The genes are TRBV5-1 and TRBJ2-3; D ambiguous. There are 16 residues in the CDR3. CDR1 and CDR2 from the germline V gene are SGHRS and YFSETQ. V was shortened by 0 bases and J by 1 base, with 12 bases between the two germline ends. Here the CDR3 DNA reads TGCGCCAGCAGCTTGGAACTCCCCGGTGGCACAGATACGCAGTATTTT. It yields the protein CASSLELPGGTDTQYF.

Notes on this clonotype: The junction does not match germline at one end; this may be a read error. The genes are TRBV6-1 and TRBJ2-5; TRBD2 aligns across 9 bases. The CDR3 totals 16 residues. CDR1 and CDR2 from the germline V gene are MNHNS and SASEGT. In DNA, the CDR3 is TGTGCCAGTGGTGCGAAGGCGGGGGGGCGGAGAGAGACCCACTACTTC. Protein product: CASGAKAGGRRETHYF.